What follows are 32 T cell receptor beta chains derived from one specimen sequenced in a study of shared clonotypes between healthy human individuals. Data came from immunoSEQ multiplex PCR; TCRdb stores just in-frame clones and leaves some out. The sample contains some 1.5 million clones, around 97% of which appear only once. Material for sequencing was naive CD4+ T cells sorted from blood. Subset here: CD45RA+ positively selected. The receptors were sampled from a man aged 25-45 years in good health.

This rearrangement joins TRBV28 to TRBJ2-7; no clear D. The V gene lost 7 bases and the J gene lost 4 bases, with 14 bases spanning the gap. Germline CDR1 and CDR2: MDHEN and SYDVKM. The CDR3 loop spans 13 amino acids. The CDR3: CASKGSNLYEQYF. In DNA, the CDR3 is TGTGCCAGCAAAGGGTCGAATTTATACGAGCAGTACTTC.

V gene TRBV6-1 combines with J gene TRBJ2-3; 12 nucleotides match TRBD2. There are 15 residues in the CDR3. V gave up 2 bases and J gave up 5 bases; unmatched junction bases: 2. Germline V gene lookup returns CDR1 MNHNS and CDR2 SASEGT. The CDR3 coding sequence is TGTGCCAGCAGTGAACTAGCGGGAGGGCAAGATACGCAGTATTTT. This translates into CASSELAGGQDTQYF.

V is TRBV25-1 and J is TRBJ2-2; D is perhaps TRBD2 (5 bases). The CDR3 length is 15 residues. Germline V CDR1 and CDR2: MGHDK, SYGVNS. Trimming left V 1 base short and J 6 bases short, with 12 bases between. The CDR3 protein is CASSEFVSGSGELFF. The DNA for the CDR3 is TGTGCCAGCAGTGAATTTGTATCGGGGTCCGGGGAGCTGTTTTTT.

V and J are TRBV2 and TRBJ2-6, with D tentatively TRBD1 (6 bases). V was trimmed by 5 bases and J by 0 bases, leaving 14 bases between them. Looked up from germline, CDR1 is SNHLY and CDR2 is FYNNEI. The CDR3 has 17 residues. Here the CDR3 DNA reads TGTGCCAGCAGTTTTACCGGGACAACCTCTGGGGCCAACGTCCTGACTTTC. This translates into CASSFTGTTSGANVLTF.

The chain carries TRBV6-1 and TRBJ2-1, with no clear D. Between the trimmed V and J ends, which lost 2 bases and 10 bases, there was a span of 12 bases. The CDR3 covers 13 residues. CDR1 MNHNS and CDR2 SASEGT come from the germline V gene. The CDR3 DNA reads TGTGCCAGCAGTGAATTCGTTTCGGGCGAGCAGTTCTTC. Translation: CASSEFVSGEQFF.

The genes are TRBV20-1 and TRBJ1-1; no clear D gene. The germline V gene encodes CDR1 DFQATT and CDR2 SNEGSKA (reference sequence). The CDR3 contains 11 residues. Here the CDR3 DNA reads TGCAGCCGCTATCGGAACACTGAAGCTTTCTTT. It translates to CSRYRNTEAFF.

In DNA, the CDR3 is TGTGCCAGCAGTTACAATGGGGACCAAGAGACCCAGTACTTC. Its translation is CASSYNGDQETQYF. This chain connects TRBV6-5 to TRBJ2-5; D unclear. The V end was cut by 2 bases, the J end by 0 bases, with 7 bases between. The CDR3 sequence is 14 residues long. The V gene's germline CDR1 is MNHEY and CDR2 SVGAGI.

The chain employs TRBV7-2 and TRBJ2-7, with D possibly being TRBD1 or TRBD2 (7 bases each). The ends were cut back, 6 bases at V and 4 bases at J, with 19 bases in the middle. The CDR3 runs 15 residues. The V gene's germline CDR1 is SGHTA and CDR2 FQGNSA. The CDR3 sequence: CASSLRGGGGYEQYF. CDR3 nucleotides: TGTGCCAGCAGTCTCCGGGGAGGGGGCGGATACGAGCAGTACTTC.

The chain has TRBV28 and TRBJ2-3; D gene ambiguous. This CDR3 has 11 residues. Trimming removed 6 bases from V and 6 bases from J, with 7 bases in between. The germline V gene has CDR1 MDHEN and CDR2 SYDVKM. The CDR3 bases are TGTGCCAGCAGGAATCCGGATACGCAGTATTTT. Protein sequence: CASRNPDTQYF.

J is TRBJ2-5 and V is TRBV10-2; either TRBD1 or TRBD2 may fit D (5 bases each). Trimming removed 1 base at V and 5 bases at J, with 8 bases between. Germline CDR1 is WSHSY and CDR2 is SAAADI. The CDR3 extends over 13 amino acids. CDR3 bases: TGCGCCAGCAGTGAGTTGGGACGGGAGACCCAGTACTTC. This codes for CASSELGRETQYF.

The chain is built from TRBV7-3 and TRBJ1-2; tentative D call: TRBD1 (6 bases). Per germline, CDR1 SGHTA and CDR2 FQGTGA. CDR3 length equals 15 residues. V dropped 6 bases and J dropped 1 base, with 15 bases sitting between them. CDR3 nucleotides: TGTGCCAGCAGTTTTACAGGGCGCCTTAACTATGGCTACACCTTC. Encoded protein: CASSFTGRLNYGYTF.

The genes are TRBV2 and TRBJ2-7, with unresolved D. The CDR3 length is 11 residues. Germline V gives CDR1 SNHLY, CDR2 FYNNEI. The V end was cut by 6 bases, the J end by 2 bases, with 5 bases between. Written as DNA, the CDR3 is TGTGCCAGCAGACCTGCCTACGAGCAGTACTTC. Protein product: CASRPAYEQYF.

The rearrangement uses TRBV7-8 and TRBJ2-1; 11 bases are a match to TRBD2. Losses at the gene ends were 2 bases for V and 8 bases for J; bases not matched to a gene: 5. The CDR3 extends over 15 amino acids. The germline gives CDR1 SGHVS, CDR2 FQNEAQ. CDR3 amino acids: CASSLRLAGLDEQFF. The DNA of the CDR3 is TGTGCCAGCAGCTTACGACTAGCGGGGCTAGATGAGCAGTTCTTC.

V and J are TRBV18 and TRBJ1-1; no clear D gene. Germline V lookup: CDR1 KGHSH, CDR2 LQKENI. V was shortened by 1 base and J by 1 base, with 13 bases between the two germline ends. The CDR3 runs 16 residues. The CDR3 sequence is CASSPLGRHWNTEAFF. In DNA, the CDR3 is TGTGCCAGCTCACCACTCGGCAGACACTGGAACACTGAAGCTTTCTTT.

The rearrangement uses TRBV2 and TRBJ2-5; 14 nucleotides align to TRBD2. In germline, CDR1 is SNHLY, CDR2 FYNNEI. There are 16 residues in the CDR3. Trimming took 5 bases from V and 5 from J; bases not matched to a gene: 7. Written as DNA, the CDR3 is TGTGCCAGCAGTTCCGGACTAGCGGGAGGCGGGGAGACCCAGTACTTC. This codes for CASSSGLAGGGETQYF.

This chain links TRBV6-4 with TRBJ2-6; TRBD1 matches at 9 bases. V was clipped by 4 bases and J by 0 bases; unmatched bases: 4. This CDR3 spans 17 amino acids. The V gene's germline CDR1 is MRHNA and CDR2 SNTAGT. The CDR3 spells CASSGGTGSSGANVLTF. For the CDR3, the DNA is TGTGCCAGCAGTGGGGGGACAGGGAGCTCTGGGGCCAACGTCCTGACTTTC.

Remarks on this clone: The sample holds other DNA sequences that translate to the same CDR3. The chain's CDR3 is CASSLPGTGSYEQYF. The DNA for the CDR3 is TGTGCCAGCAGTTTGCCCGGGACAGGTTCCTACGAGCAGTACTTC. The chain uses TRBV28 and TRBJ2-7; 8 bases fit TRBD1. The CDR3 totals 15 residues. The V and J ends lost 3 bases and 1 base, in that order; junction bases with no gene match: 5. Per the germline V gene, CDR1 is MDHEN and CDR2 is SYDVKM.

The chain employs TRBV6-1 and TRBJ1-5, with D possibly TRBD1 on 5 matching bases. V gave up 2 bases and J gave up 2 bases, with 13 bases separating them. The CDR3 loop spans 16 amino acids. The germline V gene has CDR1 MNHNS and CDR2 SASEGT. DNA of the CDR3: TGTGCCAGCAGTGAAAGTGGACATGGGGGCAATCAGCCCCAGCATTTT. Protein sequence: CASSESGHGGNQPQHF.

The V call is TRBV4-1, the J call TRBJ2-4, with D perhaps being TRBD1 or TRBD2 (6 bases each). Germline-derived CDR1 and CDR2 are MGHRA and YSYEKL. The CDR3 extends over 13 amino acids. V was clipped by 0 bases and J by 15 bases, with 15 bases between them. CDR3 amino acids: CASSQDGGRVRYF. CDR3 bases: TGCGCCAGCAGCCAAGATGGGGGGCGCGTGCGGTACTTC.

V gene TRBV6-5 combines with J gene TRBJ2-7; 15 bases fit TRBD2. After removal of 5 bases from V and 7 bases from J, the junction contained 6 bases not matched to a gene. This CDR3 comprises 15 residues. CDR1 MNHEY and CDR2 SVGAGI come from the germline V gene. The CDR3 loop is CASSRTSGRAGEQYF. The DNA for the CDR3 is TGTGCCAGCAGTCGGACTAGCGGGAGGGCCGGGGAGCAGTACTTC.

The V call is TRBV11-3, the J call TRBJ2-7; D may match TRBD1 or TRBD2 (5 bases each). The V gene's germline CDR1 is SGHNT and CDR2 YENEEA. The CDR3 consists of 15 residues. Deletions cut 5 bases from V and 5 bases from J, with 19 bases between. As DNA, the CDR3 is TGTGCCAGCAGCCCTTGGCCCTCCTCGGGGCACGAGCAGTACTTC. It is translated as CASSPWPSSGHEQYF.

This clone was detected only a few times. The chain recombines TRBV28 with TRBJ2-7; the D gene is possibly TRBD1 (6 bases). CDR1 MDHEN and CDR2 SYDVKM come from the germline V gene. Trimming pared 9 bases from V and 9 bases from J, leaving 18 bases between. The CDR3 runs to 12 residues. The CDR3 sequence is CASRDTPMGQYF. Here the CDR3 DNA reads TGTGCCAGTAGGGACACTCCTATGGGGCAGTACTTC.

This chain uses TRBV15 with TRBJ2-3; D may be TRBD2 (5 bases). Trimming took off 1 base at V and 6 bases at J, with 14 bases between the two ends. The germline gives CDR1 LNHNV, CDR2 YYDKDF (reference sequence). This CDR3 has 15 amino acids. Here the CDR3 reads CATSRGNSGSDTQYF. CDR3 nucleotide sequence: TGTGCCACCAGCAGAGGTAACTCGGGATCGGATACGCAGTATTTT.

The chain carries TRBV7-9 and TRBJ2-5; TRBD2 might be the D (5 bases). Germline V gives CDR1 SEHNR, CDR2 FQNEAQ (reference sequence). This CDR3 comprises 15 residues. The V end was cut by 4 bases, the J end by 5 bases, with 17 bases between. The CDR3 here is CASSSSLGVAETQYF. In DNA form, the CDR3 reads TGTGCCAGCAGCTCCTCTTTGGGAGTAGCGGAGACCCAGTACTTC.

The genes are TRBV11-2 and TRBJ2-1, with D possibly TRBD1 on 5 matching bases. The ends were cut back, 5 bases at V and 3 bases at J, with 11 bases in the middle. In germline, CDR1 is SGHAT, CDR2 FQNNGV. The CDR3 consists of 14 residues. The CDR3 is CASSRRTGYNEQFF. The CDR3 DNA is TGTGCCAGCAGCCGACGCACAGGCTACAATGAGCAGTTCTTC. The variable domain in full, with the rest retrieved from reference TRBV11-2 and TRBJ2-1, is EAGVAQSPRYKIIEKRQSVAFWCNPISGHATLYWYQQILGQGPKLLIQFQNNGVVDDSQLPKDRFSAERLKGVDSTLKIQPAKLEDSAVYLCASSRRTGYNEQFFGPGTRLTVL.

This clone was seen only once. V and J are TRBV5-1 and TRBJ2-1; 7 positions match TRBD2. The CDR3 covers 15 residues. CDR1 and CDR2 from the germline V gene are SGHRS and YFSETQ. Trimming at V came to 6 bases and at J to 4 bases, leaving 10 bases not matched to a gene. The CDR3 bases are TGCGCCAGCACCCCAAGGGAGGGAGGGTACAATGAGCAGTTCTTC. It codes for CASTPREGGYNEQFF.

The rearrangement uses TRBV11-2 and TRBJ2-3; possible D gene TRBD1, 5 bases. This CDR3 has 15 amino acids. The germline V and J ends were trimmed by 5 bases and 0 bases, with 12 bases remaining between them. In germline, CDR1 is SGHAT, CDR2 FQNNGV. The CDR3 nucleotides are TGTGCCAGCAGCCCCAGGGAAATGAGCACAGATACGCAGTATTTT. Its translation is CASSPREMSTDTQYF.

For the CDR3, the DNA is TGTGCCAGCCAAAAAGGGGCAGGGGTTACTACCTACGAGCAGTACTTC. Translating gives CASQKGAGVTTYEQYF. This chain joins TRBV2 and TRBJ2-7, with D possibly matching TRBD1 (6 bases). The V end was cut by 8 bases, the J end by 2 bases, with 22 bases between. The CDR3 has 16 amino acids. Per the germline V gene, CDR1 is SNHLY and CDR2 is FYNNEI.

The chain joins TRBV4-3 to TRBJ1-2, with 8 bases fitting TRBD1. Germline V lookup: CDR1 LGHNA, CDR2 YSLEER. The CDR3 extends over 18 amino acids. The V and J ends lost 0 bases and 8 bases, in that order; junction bases with no gene match: 17. CDR3 sequence reads: CASSQEHLSGQGLWGYTF. CDR3 sequence (DNA): TGCGCCAGCAGCCAAGAACACCTGTCAGGACAGGGTTTATGGGGCTACACCTTC.

The genes are TRBV5-8 and TRBJ1-5; D is undetermined. The CDR3 has 12 residues. CDR1 is SGHTS and CDR2 is YDEGEE in the germline V gene. V lost 6 bases to trimming and J lost 2 bases, with 6 bases between them. CDR3 protein: CASMAGNQPQHF. The CDR3 DNA follows: TGTGCCAGCATGGCAGGCAATCAGCCCCAGCATTTT.

This chain links TRBV27 with TRBJ1-1, with 7 bases identical to TRBD1. The J segment lost 0 bases and the V segment lost 3 bases, leaving 1 base of the junction unmatched. The CDR3 has 14 residues. Looked up from germline, CDR1 is MNHEY and CDR2 is SMNVEV (reference sequence). CDR3 residues: CASSFQGVNTEAFF. The CDR3 bases are TGTGCCAGCAGTTTCCAGGGGGTGAACACTGAAGCTTTCTTT.

V usage is TRBV4-1 and J usage is TRBJ2-7, with 7 bases lining up with TRBD2. There are 15 residues in the CDR3. Losses at the gene ends were 1 base for V and 2 bases for J; bases not matched to a gene: 5. Germline CDR1 and CDR2: MGHRA and YSYEKL. The CDR3 DNA is TGCGCCAGCAGCCAAGCCCGGGACTATGCCTACGAGCAGTACTTC. This sequence encodes CASSQARDYAYEQYF.